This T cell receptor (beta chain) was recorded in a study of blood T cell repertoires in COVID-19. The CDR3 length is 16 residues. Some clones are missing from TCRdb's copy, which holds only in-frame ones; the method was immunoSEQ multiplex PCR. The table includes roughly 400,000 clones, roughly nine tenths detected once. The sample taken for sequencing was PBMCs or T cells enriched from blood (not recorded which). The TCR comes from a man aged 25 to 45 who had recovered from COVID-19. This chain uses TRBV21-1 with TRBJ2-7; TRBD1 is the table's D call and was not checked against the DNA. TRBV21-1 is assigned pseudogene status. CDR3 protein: CASSKALAQGLGGRYF. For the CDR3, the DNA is TGTGCCAGCAGCAAAGCGCTCGCACAGGGCTTGGGCGGGCGGTACTTC.